This T cell receptor beta chain was sequenced in a study of chemoradiotherapy in HPV16-positive cancers. About the research overall: Candidate HPV-specific T-cell clones and common TCR motifs came from functional assays in a couple of HPV16-positive patients. Study conclusions and caveats: The functional HPV-specific definition rests on just a couple of HPV16-positive patients. Candidate HPV-specific clones and E7-related TCR motifs grew in tumor during treatment.

Produced via immunoSEQ multiplex PCR; TCRdb's table is partial and in-frame only. The data show fewer than 25,000 clones, over 85% seen once. As regards this clone: The target antigen is unknown.

V dropped 6 bases and J dropped 4; count of bases not matched to a gene: 5. CDR1 is SGHRS, CDR2 YFSETQ, per germline. This CDR3 is 15 amino acids long. Repeated repertoire sampling spanned the course of chemoradiotherapy. This sequence was found in a human donor with HPV-associated anogenital cancer. The specimen comprised blood, sampled from a patient who underwent chemoradiotherapy. The chain links TRBV5-1 to TRBJ2-5; TRBD2 matches at 14 bases. The CDR3 DNA reads as TGCGCCAGCACCCGACTAGCGGGGGGGGTAGAGACCCAGTACTTC. Protein sequence: CASTRLAGGVETQYF.